This TCR beta chain emerged from a study of blood T cell repertoires in COVID-19. Study-wide context: Whether acute or convalescent, the COVID-19 samples came from the United States, Italy and Spain. T cells, B-cell-depleted T cells, or PBMCs provided the cDNA or gDNA that served as material.

Germline V lookup: CDR1 MDHEN, CDR2 SYDVKM. Trimming took off 6 bases at V and 0 bases at J, with 15 bases between the two ends. This CDR3 is built from 16 residues. Authors' analysis steps: Using reference gene primer amplification, nucleated cell counts were estimated. Profiling relied on immunoSEQ multiplex PCR, and the TCRdb table lists in-frame clones only, not all of them. That table gives V, J and clone size, and the DNA gave D and trimming. This table has about 120,000 clones, about 85% appearing once. Sequencing was done on a sample of peripheral blood. The chain is built from TRBV28 and TRBJ2-1; D is possibly TRBD2 (5 bases). This clonotype was sampled from a man aged 80 or over with acute or convalescent COVID-19. The CDR3 DNA follows: TGTGCCAGCAGCCCCCCTAGCTACAACTCCTACAATGAGCAGTTCTTC. Protein sequence: CASSPPSYNSYNEQFF.